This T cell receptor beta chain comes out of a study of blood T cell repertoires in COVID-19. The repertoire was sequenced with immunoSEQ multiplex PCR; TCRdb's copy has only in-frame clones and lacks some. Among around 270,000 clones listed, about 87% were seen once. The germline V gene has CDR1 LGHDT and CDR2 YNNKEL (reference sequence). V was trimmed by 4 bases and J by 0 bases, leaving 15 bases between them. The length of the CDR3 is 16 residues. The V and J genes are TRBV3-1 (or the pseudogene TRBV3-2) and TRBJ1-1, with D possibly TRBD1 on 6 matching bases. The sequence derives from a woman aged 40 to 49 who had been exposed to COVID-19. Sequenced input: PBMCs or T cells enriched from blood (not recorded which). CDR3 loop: CASSRQTGPMNTEAFF. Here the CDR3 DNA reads TGTGCCAGCAGCCGACAGACAGGTCCCATGAACACTGAAGCTTTCTTT.